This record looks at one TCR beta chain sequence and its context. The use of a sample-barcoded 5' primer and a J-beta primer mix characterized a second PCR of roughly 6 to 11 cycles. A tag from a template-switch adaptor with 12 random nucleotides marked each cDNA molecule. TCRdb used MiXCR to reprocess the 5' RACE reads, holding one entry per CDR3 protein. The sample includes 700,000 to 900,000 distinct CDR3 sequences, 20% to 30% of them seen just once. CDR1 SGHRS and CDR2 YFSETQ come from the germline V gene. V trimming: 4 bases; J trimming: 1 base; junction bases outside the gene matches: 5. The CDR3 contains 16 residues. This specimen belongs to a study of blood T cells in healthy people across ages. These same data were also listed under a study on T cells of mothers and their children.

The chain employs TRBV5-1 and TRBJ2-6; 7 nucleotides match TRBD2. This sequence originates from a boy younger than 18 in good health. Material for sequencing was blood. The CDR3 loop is CASSPEAGSGANVLTF. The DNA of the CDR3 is TGCGCCAGCAGCCCTGAAGCGGGGTCTGGGGCCAACGTCCTGACTTTC.